This TCR beta chain appears in the sequencing data of a study of PD-1 blockade in classical Hodgkin lymphoma. Libraries were prepared by immunoSEQ multiplex PCR; TCRdb keeps only in-frame clonotypes and omits some of them. The sample includes around 20,000 clones, around 82% of them seen just once. Sample time point: cycle 4 day 1 (C4D1), after 6 weeks of nivolumab. Each patient's relapse followed autologous stem cell transplantation, and brentuximab vedotin exposure varied. Germline V gene data show CDR1 as MGHRA and CDR2 as YSYEKL. V lost 0 bases to trimming and J lost 3 bases, with 14 bases between them. This CDR3 spans 16 amino acids.

This chain links TRBV4-1 with TRBJ1-2, with D perhaps matching TRBD1 (6 bases). The sequencing here drew on peripheral blood mononuclear cells (PBMCs), taken before the fourth cycle of nivolumab. This sequence originates from a human donor with classical Hodgkin lymphoma. Here the CDR3 reads CASSQDSAGVDYGYTF. The CDR3 coding sequence is TGCGCCAGCAGCCAAGATTCCGCAGGGGTGGACTATGGCTACACCTTC.